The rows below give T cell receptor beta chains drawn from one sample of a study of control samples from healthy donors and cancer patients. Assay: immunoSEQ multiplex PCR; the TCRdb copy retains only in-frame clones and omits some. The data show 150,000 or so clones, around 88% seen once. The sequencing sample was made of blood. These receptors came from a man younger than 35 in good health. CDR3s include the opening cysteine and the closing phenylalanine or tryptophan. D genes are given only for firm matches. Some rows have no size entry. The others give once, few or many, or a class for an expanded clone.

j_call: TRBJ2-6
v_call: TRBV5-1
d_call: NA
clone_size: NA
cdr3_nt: TGCGCCAGCAGCTTGTACCTGGGCTCTGGGGCCAACGTCCTGACTTTC
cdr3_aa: CASSLYLGSGANVLTF

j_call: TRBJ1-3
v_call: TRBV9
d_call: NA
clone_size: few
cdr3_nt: TGTGCCAGCAGCGCCAGTGGGGGGACCTCTGGAAACACCATATATTTT
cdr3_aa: CASSASGGTSGNTIYF

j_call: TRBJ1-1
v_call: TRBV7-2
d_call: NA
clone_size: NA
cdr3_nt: TGTGCCAGCAGCTCGCTTTCGGGGGACACTGAAGCTTTCTTT
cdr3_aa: CASSSLSGDTEAFF

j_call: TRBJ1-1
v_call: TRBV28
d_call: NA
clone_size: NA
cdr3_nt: TGTGCCAGCAGTTTAAGAGGGGGGAGGACTGAAGCTTTCTTT
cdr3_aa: CASSLRGGRTEAFF

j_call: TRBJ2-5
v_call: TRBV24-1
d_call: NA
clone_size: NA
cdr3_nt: TGTGCCACCAGTGACCCTAGAGGGGGCCAAGAGACCCAGTACTTC
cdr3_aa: CATSDPRGGQETQYF

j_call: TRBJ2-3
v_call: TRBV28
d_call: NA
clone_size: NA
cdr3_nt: TGTGCCAGTAACTACCGTGGCACAGATACGCAGTATTTT
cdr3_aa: CASNYRGTDTQYF

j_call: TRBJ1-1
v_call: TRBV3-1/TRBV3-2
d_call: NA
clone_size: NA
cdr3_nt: TGTGCCAGCAGCCAACTAAGACAGAACACTGAAGCTTTCTTT
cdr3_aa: CASSQLRQNTEAFF

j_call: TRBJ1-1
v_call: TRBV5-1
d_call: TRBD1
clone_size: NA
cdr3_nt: TGCGCCAGCAGCTTAGCCCGACAGGGGGACACTGAAGCTTTCTTT
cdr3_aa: CASSLARQGDTEAFF

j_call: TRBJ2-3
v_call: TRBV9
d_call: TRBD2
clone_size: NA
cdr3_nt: TGTGCCAGCAGCATCAGCGGGGGGGCGGATACGCAGTATTTT
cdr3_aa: CASSISGGADTQYF

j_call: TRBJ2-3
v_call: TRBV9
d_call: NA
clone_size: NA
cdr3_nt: TGTGCCAGCAGCCCCGCAGGGACAGATACGCAGTATTTT
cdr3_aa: CASSPAGTDTQYF

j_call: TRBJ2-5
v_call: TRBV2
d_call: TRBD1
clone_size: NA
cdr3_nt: TGTGCCAGCAGAATCTCTCAGGGGGCTTTGGAGACCCAGTACTTC
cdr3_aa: CASRISQGALETQYF

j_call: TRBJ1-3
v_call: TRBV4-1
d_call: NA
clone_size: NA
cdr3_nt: TGCGCCAGCAGCCAAGATTGGGGCAGGGTGGTTGGCTCTGGAAACACCATATATTTT
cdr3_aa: CASSQDWGRVVGSGNTIYF

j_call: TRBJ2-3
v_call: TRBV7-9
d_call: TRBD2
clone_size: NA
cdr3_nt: TGTGCCAGCAGCCGAGCGGGGGGGCGTGATACGCAGTATTTT
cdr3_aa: CASSRAGGRDTQYF

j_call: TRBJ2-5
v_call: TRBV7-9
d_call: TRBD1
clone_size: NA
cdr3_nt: TGTGCCAGCAGCTTACGGGGACAGCAAGAGACCCAGTACTTC
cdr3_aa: CASSLRGQQETQYF

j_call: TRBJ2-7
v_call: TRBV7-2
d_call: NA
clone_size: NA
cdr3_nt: TGTGCCAGCAGTTTGGGATTAGGGCCCTACGAGCAGTACTTC
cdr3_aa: CASSLGLGPYEQYF

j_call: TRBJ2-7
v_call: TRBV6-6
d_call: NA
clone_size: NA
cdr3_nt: TGTGCCAGCAGTCCCCCCCCGACTGTAGCTGGCGTCTACGAGCAGTACTTC
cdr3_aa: CASSPPPTVAGVYEQYF

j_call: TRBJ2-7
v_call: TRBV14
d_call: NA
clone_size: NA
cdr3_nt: TGTGCCAGCAGCCCATCAGGGTCAGGGCTGTTCTACGAGCAGTACTTC
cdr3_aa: CASSPSGSGLFYEQYF

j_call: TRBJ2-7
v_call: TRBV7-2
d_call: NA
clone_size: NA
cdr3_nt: TGTGCCAGCAGCTTAGAGACATTCCCCCTCGCAAGGCAGTACTTC
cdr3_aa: CASSLETFPLARQYF

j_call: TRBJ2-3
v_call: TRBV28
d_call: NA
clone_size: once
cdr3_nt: TGTGCCAGCAGCCGCGGTGGTAGCGGCTACACAGATACGCAGTATTTT
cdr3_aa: CASSRGGSGYTDTQYF

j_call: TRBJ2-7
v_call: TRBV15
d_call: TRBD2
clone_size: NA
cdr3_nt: TGTGCCACCAGCGCTCAGGGGCCATTTAGCGGGGGCCTCTCCTACGAGCAGTACTTC
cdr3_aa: CATSAQGPFSGGLSYEQYF

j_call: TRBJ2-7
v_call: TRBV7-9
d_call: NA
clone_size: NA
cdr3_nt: TGTGCCAGCAATAAGGGGGGGAGGGACCACGAGCAGTACTTC
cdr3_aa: CASNKGGRDHEQYF

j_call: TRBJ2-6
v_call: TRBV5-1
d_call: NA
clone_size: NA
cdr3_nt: TGCGCCAGCAGCTTGGAAGGGACCGCTTCTCTCGGGGCCAACGTCCTGACTTTC
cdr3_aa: CASSLEGTASLGANVLTF

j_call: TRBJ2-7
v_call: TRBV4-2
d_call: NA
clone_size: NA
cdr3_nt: TGTGCCAGCAGCCAAGATACGGCAGGGAGCTACGAGCAGTACTTC
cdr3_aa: CASSQDTAGSYEQYF

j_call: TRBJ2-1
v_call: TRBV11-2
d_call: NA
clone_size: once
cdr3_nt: TGTGCCAGCAGTGGAGGGGTTTGGTACAATGAGCAGTTCTTC
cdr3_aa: CASSGGVWYNEQFF

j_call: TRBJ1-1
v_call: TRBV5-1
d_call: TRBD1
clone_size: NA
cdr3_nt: TGCGCCAGCCACTCAGGGGGGAACACTGAAGCTTTCTTT
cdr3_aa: CASHSGGNTEAFF

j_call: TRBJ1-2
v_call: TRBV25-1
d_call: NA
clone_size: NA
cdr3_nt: TGTGCCAGCACTCGAACAGGGCAAAACTATGGCTACACCTTC
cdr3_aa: CASTRTGQNYGYTF

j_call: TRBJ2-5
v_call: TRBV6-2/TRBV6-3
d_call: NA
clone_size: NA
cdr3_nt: TGTGCCAGCAGTACGGTCAGCAAAGAGACCCAGTACTTC
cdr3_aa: CASSTVSKETQYF

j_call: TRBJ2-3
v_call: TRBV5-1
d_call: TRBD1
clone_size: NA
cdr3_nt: TGCGCCAGCAGCTTGGTTGAGACAGGGTACACAGATACGCAGTATTTT
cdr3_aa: CASSLVETGYTDTQYF

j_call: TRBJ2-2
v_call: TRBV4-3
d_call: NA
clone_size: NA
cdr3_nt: TGCGCCAGCAGCCAAGATCGGACGGACACCGGGGAGCTGTTTTTT
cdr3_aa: CASSQDRTDTGELFF

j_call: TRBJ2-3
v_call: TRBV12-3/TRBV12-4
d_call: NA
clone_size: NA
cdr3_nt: TGTGCCAGCAGTTTGCGGGATACGCAGTATTTT
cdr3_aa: CASSLRDTQYF

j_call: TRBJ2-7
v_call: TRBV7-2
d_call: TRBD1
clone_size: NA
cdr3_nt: TGTGCCAGCAGCTTAGATACAGGGGTCAGGAGTAGCTCCTACGAGCAGTACTTC
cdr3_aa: CASSLDTGVRSSSYEQYF

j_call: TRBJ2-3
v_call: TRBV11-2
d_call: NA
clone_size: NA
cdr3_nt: TGTGCCAGCAGTTCGGGCGAAGGGTACACAGATACGCAGTATTTT
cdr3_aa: CASSSGEGYTDTQYF

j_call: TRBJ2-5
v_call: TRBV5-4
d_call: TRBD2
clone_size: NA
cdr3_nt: TGTGCCAGCAGCTTGGAGCCTAGCGGGCTGGGAGAGACCCAGTACTTC
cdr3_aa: CASSLEPSGLGETQYF

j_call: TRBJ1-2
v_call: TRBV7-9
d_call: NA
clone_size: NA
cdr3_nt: TGTGCCAGCAGCCAAGGACGGGGGAGCGGCTACACCTTC
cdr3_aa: CASSQGRGSGYTF

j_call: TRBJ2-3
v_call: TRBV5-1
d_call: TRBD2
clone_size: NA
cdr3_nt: TGCGCCAGCAGCTTGGCCGAGCGGGGCAACACAGATACGCAGTATTTT
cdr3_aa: CASSLAERGNTDTQYF

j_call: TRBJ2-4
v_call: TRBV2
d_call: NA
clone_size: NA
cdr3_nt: TGTGCCAGCAGTGAGCTTAGCGATCTTAGCCAGGGCATTCAGTACTTC
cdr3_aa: CASSELSDLSQGIQYF

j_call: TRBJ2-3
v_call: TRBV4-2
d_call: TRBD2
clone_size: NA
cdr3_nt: TGTGCCAGCAGCTACCCGGGACTAGCAGCAGATACGCAGTATTTT
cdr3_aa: CASSYPGLAADTQYF

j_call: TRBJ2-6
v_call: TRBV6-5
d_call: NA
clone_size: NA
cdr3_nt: TGTGCCAGCAGCCAGGCTAACCCTGGGGCCAACGTCCTGACTTTC
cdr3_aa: CASSQANPGANVLTF

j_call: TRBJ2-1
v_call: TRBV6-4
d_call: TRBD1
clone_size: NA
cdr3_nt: TGTGCCAGCCGGGCAGGAACCGGGACAGGGGACAATGAGCAGTTCTTC
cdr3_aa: CASRAGTGTGDNEQFF

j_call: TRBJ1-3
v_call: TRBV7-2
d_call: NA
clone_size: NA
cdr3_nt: TGTGCCAGCAGCCCGTCCAGGTTAAGCTCTGGAAACACCATATATTTT
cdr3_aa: CASSPSRLSSGNTIYF

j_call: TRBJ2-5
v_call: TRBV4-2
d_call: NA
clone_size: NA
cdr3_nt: TGTGCCAGCAGCCAGGTGGAGACCCAGTACTTC
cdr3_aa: CASSQVETQYF

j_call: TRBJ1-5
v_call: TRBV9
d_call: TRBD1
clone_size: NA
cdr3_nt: TGTGCCAGCAGCGGGGACAGCTCAGATCAGCCCCAGCATTTT
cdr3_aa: CASSGDSSDQPQHF

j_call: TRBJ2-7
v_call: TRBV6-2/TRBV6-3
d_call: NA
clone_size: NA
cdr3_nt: TGTGCCAGCAGTTTGGACACTTCCTACGAGCAGTACTTC
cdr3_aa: CASSLDTSYEQYF

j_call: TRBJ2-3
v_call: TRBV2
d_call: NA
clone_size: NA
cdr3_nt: TGTGCCAGCAGGATAACAGATACGCAGTATTTT
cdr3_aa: CASRITDTQYF

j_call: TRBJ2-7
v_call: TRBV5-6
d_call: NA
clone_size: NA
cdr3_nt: TGTGCCAGCAGCTTGGCGGGCCTCACCTACGAGCAGTACTTC
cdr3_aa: CASSLAGLTYEQYF

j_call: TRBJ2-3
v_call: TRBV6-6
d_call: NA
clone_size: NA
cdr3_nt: TGTGCCAGCAGTTACTCCCGCAGCGGGGATACGCAGTATTTT
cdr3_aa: CASSYSRSGDTQYF

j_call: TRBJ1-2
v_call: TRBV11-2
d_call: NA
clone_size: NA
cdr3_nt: TGTGCCAGCAGCGACTATGAAGATGGCTACACCTTC
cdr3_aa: CASSDYEDGYTF

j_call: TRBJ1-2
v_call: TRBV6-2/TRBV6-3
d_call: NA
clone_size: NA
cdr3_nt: TGTGCCAGCAGTTACTCGTCAGCACACACAAGAGCTAACTATGGCTACACCTTC
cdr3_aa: CASSYSSAHTRANYGYTF

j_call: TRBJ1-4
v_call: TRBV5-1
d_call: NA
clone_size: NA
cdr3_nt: TGCGCCAGCAGCTTACAGGGAACTACTACTTCTAATGAAAAACTGTTTTTT
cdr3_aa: CASSLQGTTTSNEKLFF

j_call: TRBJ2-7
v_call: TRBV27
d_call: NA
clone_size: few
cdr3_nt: TGTGCCAGCAGTATTGGCCCGACCTACGAGCAGTACTTC
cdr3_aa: CASSIGPTYEQYF

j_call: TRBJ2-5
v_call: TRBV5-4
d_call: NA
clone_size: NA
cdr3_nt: TGTGCCAGCAGCTTGGGTGGGGCCGGGACCCAGTACTTC
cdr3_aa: CASSLGGAGTQYF

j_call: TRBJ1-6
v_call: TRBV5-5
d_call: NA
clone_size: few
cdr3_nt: TGTGCCAGCAGCCCCGAGGTATATTCACCCCTCCACTTT
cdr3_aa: CASSPEVYSPLHF

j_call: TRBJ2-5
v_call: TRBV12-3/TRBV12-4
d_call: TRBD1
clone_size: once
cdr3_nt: TGTGCCAGCAGGGGGGACAGCCAAGAGACCCAGTACTTC
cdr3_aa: CASRGDSQETQYF